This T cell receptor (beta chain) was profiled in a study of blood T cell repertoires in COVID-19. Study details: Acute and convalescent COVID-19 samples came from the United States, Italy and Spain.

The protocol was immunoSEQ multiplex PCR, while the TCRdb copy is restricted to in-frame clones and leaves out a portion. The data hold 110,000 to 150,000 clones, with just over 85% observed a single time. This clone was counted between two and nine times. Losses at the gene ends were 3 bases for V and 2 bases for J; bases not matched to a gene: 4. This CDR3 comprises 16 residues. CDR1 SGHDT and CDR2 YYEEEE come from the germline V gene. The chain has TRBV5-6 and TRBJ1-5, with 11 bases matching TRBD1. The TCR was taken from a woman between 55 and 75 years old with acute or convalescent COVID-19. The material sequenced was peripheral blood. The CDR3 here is CASSSGQGAGNQPQHF. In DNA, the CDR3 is TGTGCCAGCAGCTCCGGACAGGGGGCAGGCAATCAGCCCCAGCATTTT.